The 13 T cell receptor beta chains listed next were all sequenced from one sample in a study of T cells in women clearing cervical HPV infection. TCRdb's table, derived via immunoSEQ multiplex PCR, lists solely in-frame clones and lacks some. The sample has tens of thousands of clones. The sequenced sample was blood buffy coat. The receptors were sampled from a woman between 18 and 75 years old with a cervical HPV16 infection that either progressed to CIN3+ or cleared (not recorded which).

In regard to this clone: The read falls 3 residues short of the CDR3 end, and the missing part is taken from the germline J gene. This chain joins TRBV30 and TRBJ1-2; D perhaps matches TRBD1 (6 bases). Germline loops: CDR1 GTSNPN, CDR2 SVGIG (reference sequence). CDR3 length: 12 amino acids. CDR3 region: CAWSVWDIGYTF. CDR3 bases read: TGTGCCTGGAGTGTTTGGGACATCGGC.

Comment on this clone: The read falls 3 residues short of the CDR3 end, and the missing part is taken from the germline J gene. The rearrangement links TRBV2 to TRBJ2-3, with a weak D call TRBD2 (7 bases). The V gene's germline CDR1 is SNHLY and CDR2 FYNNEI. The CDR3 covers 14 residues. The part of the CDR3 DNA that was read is TGTGCCAGCAGGGGGGGGGCTAATAGAGAGACG. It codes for CASRGGANRET. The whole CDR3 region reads CASRGGANRETQYF.

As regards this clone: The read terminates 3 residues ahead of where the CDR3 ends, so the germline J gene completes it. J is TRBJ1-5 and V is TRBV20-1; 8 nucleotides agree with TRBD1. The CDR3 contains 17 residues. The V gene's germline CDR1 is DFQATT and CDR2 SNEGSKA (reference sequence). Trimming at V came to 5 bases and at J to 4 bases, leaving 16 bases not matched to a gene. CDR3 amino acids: CSAQPPPWDRRNQPQHF. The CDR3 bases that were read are TGCAGTGCTCAACCCCCCCCTTGGGACAGGAGGAATCAGCCC.

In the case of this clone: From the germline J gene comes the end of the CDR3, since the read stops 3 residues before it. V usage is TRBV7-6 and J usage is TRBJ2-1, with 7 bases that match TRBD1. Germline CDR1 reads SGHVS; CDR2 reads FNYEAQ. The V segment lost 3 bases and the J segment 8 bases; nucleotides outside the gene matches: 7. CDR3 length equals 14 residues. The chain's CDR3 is CASSFGPGGHEQFF. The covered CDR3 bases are TGTGCCAGCAGCTTTGGCCCAGGGGGTCATGAG.

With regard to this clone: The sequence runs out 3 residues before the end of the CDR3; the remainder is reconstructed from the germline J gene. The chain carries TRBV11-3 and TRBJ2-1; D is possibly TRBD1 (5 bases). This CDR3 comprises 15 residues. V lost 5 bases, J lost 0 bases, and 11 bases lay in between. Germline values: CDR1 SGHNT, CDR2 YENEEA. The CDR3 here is CASSIRQSSYNEQFF. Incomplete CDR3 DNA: TGTGCCAGCAGCATCCGACAGAGCTCCTACAATGAG.

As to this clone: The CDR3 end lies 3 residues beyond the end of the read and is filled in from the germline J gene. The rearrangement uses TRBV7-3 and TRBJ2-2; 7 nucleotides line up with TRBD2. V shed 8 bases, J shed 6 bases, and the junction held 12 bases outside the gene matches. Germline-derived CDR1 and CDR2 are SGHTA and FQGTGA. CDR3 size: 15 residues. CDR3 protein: CASAKGRGEAGELFF. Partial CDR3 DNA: TGTGCCAGCGCCAAGGGGAGGGGAGAGGCCGGGGAG.

CDR3 sequence reads: CASSLTYTDTQYF. The covered CDR3 bases are TGTGCCAGCAGCTTAACCTACACAGATACG. This sequence joins TRBV7-3 and TRBJ2-3; the D is unclear. The CDR3 extends 3 residues past the end of the read, so its final part is completed from the germline J gene. Deletions cut 0 bases from V and 2 bases from J, with 3 bases between. The CDR3 runs 13 residues. In germline, CDR1 is SGHTA, CDR2 FQGTGA.

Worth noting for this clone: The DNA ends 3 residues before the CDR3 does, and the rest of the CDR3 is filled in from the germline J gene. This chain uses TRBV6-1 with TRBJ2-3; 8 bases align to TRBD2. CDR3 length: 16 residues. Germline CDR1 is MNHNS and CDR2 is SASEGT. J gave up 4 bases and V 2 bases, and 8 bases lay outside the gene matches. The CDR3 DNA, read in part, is TGTGCCAGCAGTGAATATGGGCGGGGGGCCGCAGATACG. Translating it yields CASSEYGRGAADT. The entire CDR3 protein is CASSEYGRGAADTQYF.

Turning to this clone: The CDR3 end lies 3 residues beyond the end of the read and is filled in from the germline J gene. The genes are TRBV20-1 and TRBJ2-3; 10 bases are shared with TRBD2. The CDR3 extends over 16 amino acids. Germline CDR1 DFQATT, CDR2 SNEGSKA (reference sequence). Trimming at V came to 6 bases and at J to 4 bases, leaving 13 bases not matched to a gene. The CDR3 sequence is CSASLNLAGVPDTQYF. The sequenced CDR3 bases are TGCAGTGCAAGCTTAAACCTAGCGGGAGTCCCAGATACG.

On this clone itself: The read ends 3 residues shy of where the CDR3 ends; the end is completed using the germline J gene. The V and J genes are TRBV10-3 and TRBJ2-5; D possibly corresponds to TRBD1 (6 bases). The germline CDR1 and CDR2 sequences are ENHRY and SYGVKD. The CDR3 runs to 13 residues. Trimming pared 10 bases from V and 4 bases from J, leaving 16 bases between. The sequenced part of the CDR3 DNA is TGTGCCACCGAACAGGGAGAGGCAGAGACC. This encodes CATEQGEAET. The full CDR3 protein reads CATEQGEAETQYF.

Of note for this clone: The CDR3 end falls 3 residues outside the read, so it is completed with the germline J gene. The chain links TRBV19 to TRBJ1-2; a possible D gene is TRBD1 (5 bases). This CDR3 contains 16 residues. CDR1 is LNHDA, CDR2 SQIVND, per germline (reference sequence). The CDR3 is CASSMYGTSGGNDYTF. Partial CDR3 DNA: TGTGCCAGTAGTATGTACGGGACTAGCGGGGGTAATGAC.

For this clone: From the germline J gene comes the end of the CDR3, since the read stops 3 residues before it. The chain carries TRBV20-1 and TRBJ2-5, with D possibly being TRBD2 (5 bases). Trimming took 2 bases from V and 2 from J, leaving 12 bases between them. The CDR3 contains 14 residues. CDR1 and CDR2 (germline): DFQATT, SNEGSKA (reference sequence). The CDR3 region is CSARIPRAQETQYF. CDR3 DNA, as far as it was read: TGCAGTGCTAGAATCCCGCGGGCACAAGAGACC.

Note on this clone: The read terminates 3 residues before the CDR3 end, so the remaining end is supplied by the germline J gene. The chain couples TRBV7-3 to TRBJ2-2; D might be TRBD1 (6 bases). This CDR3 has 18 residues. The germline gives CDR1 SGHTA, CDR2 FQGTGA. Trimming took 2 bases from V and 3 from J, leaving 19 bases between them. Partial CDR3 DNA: TGTGCCAGCAGCTTACTCCAGCGTCGGGACACATACACCGGGGAG. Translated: CASSLLQRRDTYTGE. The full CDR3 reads CASSLLQRRDTYTGELFF.